Listed below are T cell receptor beta chains from one sample, sequenced in a study of T cells after yellow fever vaccination. TCRdb recomputed calls from the 5' RACE reads with MiXCR, one row per CDR3 protein. There are 130,000 or so distinct CDR3 sequences in the sample; about 15% occur only once, and around 40% lies in the top ten. The sequences come from CD8+ T cells sorted from PBMCs, collected 5 days after the yellow fever booster vaccination. These receptors were obtained from a man between 18 and 29 years old who received the YFV17D yellow fever vaccine. Both conserved end residues are part of each CDR3. D genes are given only for firm matches. Expanded clones are given a class, and other clones once, few, many or no size at all.

d_call | clone_size | j_call | v_call | cdr3_nt | cdr3_aa
TRBD1 | - | TRBJ1-2 | TRBV19 | TGTGCCACCCGGACAGGGGGGGCCTATGGCTACACCTTC | CATRTGGAYGYTF
- | few | TRBJ1-4 | TRBV7-2 | TGTGCCAGCAGCTTAGGGGGAGTTGCAACTAATGAAAAACTGTTTTTT | CASSLGGVATNEKLFF
- | - | TRBJ1-2 | TRBV7-3 | TGTGCCAGCAGCACCGACAGTACTCTTAACTATGGCTACACCTTC | CASSTDSTLNYGYTF
TRBD1 | - | TRBJ2-7 | TRBV9 | TGTGCCAGCAGCCCACGGGACAGGCTTTTCTACGAGCAGTACTTC | CASSPRDRLFYEQYF
TRBD1 | - | TRBJ1-6 | TRBV15 | TGTGCCACCAGCAGACCCCGGGCAACAGGGGACTCACCCCTCCACTTT | CATSRPRATGDSPLHF
TRBD2 | - | TRBJ2-3 | TRBV6-5 | TGTGCCAGCAGTTACTCGGGGGGGAGCGGGGGCCAGTATAAAACAGATACGCAGTATTTT | CASSYSGGSGGQYKTDTQYF
- | few | TRBJ2-7 | TRBV9 | TGTGCCAGCAGCGCGGAGGGCTACGAGCAGTACTTC | CASSAEGYEQYF
- | few | TRBJ2-5 | TRBV12-3/TRBV12-4 | TGTGCCAGCAGTTCCAGGGTCCAAGAGACCCAGTACTTC | CASSSRVQETQYF
- | - | TRBJ2-2 | TRBV19 | TGTGCCAGTAGTAGTTCGGTGAACACCGGGGAGCTGTTTTTT | CASSSSVNTGELFF
- | many | TRBJ2-5 | TRBV5-1 | TGCGCCAGCAGCCCAGACCGACAAGAAGAGACCCAGTACTTC | CASSPDRQEETQYF
- | few | TRBJ1-1 | TRBV6-2/TRBV6-3 | TGTGCCAGCAGTTACTCAGGATGGGGGAACGAAGCTTTCTTT | CASSYSGWGNEAFF
- | - | TRBJ1-1 | TRBV7-8 | TGTGCCAGCCGCTCGGGGGCCCTGAACACTGAAGCTTTCTTT | CASRSGALNTEAFF
- | - | TRBJ1-6 | TRBV7-2 | TGTGCCAGCAGCTTAAGGGGGTGGCTAGGTTCACCCCTCCACTTT | CASSLRGWLGSPLHF
TRBD1 | many | TRBJ2-7 | TRBV27 | TGTGCCAGCAGCAAGGGGGCTTCCGAGCAGTACTTC | CASSKGASEQYF
TRBD1 | few | TRBJ2-6 | TRBV5-4 | TGTGCCAGCAGCTGGGGGCAGGGGGCGGTCGGGGCCAACGTCCTGACTTTC | CASSWGQGAVGANVLTF
TRBD2 | - | TRBJ2-2 | TRBV7-9 | TGTGCCAGCAGCTTACCGGGACTAGCAAACACCGGGGAGCTGTTTTTT | CASSLPGLANTGELFF
TRBD1 | few | TRBJ1-1 | TRBV2 | TGTGCCAGCAGTGGACAGGGGGAAGGAATGAACACTGAAGCTTTCTTT | CASSGQGEGMNTEAFF
- | few | TRBJ2-1 | TRBV6-2/TRBV6-3 | TGTGCCAGCAGTTACCCGTATGATCCTTTGGCGGGGACTCTCCCCTCCTACAATGAGCAGTTCTTC | CASSYPYDPLAGTLPSYNEQFF
- | few | TRBJ2-7 | TRBV2 | TGTGCCAGCAGTGACGAGTACGAGCAGTACTTC | CASSDEYEQYF
TRBD2 | few | TRBJ2-1 | TRBV27 | TGTGCCAGCAGTTTTGTTCTAGCGGGGGCGCACAATGAGCAGTTCTTC | CASSFVLAGAHNEQFF